The clone carrying this T cell receptor beta chain was recorded many times. The antigen remains undetermined. This sample stems from a study of identical twins. Study-wide points: Beta clonotypes that were abundant in cord blood contained fewer insertions, a pattern absent from memory repertoires.

A universal primer site came from template switching; cDNA carried unique molecular identifiers. Using its own MiXCR run on the 5' RACE reads, TCRdb lists one record per CDR3 protein. The table lists 200,000 to 300,000 distinct CDR3 sequences, under 12% of them singletons. Germline values: CDR1 LGHDT, CDR2 YNNKEL (reference sequence). This CDR3 comprises 14 residues. V dropped 3 bases and J dropped 2 bases, with 9 bases sitting between them. The source material was memory T cells sorted from blood. V usage is TRBV3-1 and J usage is TRBJ2-3, with D possibly being TRBD2 (5 bases). The clonotype comes from a man aged 45 to 65 in good health. This CDR3 reads CASSQAGLTDTQYF. The CDR3 nucleotides read TGTGCCAGCAGCCAGGCGGGTCTCACAGATACGCAGTATTTT.